Below are 27 T cell receptor beta chains sequenced from a single sample in a study of low-dose radiotherapy and immunotherapy resistance in tumors. First-strand cDNA relied on TRAV- and TRBV-specific primers spanning alpha and beta chains. TCR amplification ran roughly 20 PCR cycles using constant-region and V-primer adapter primers. TCRdb re-called the reads with MiXCR, one entry per CDR3 protein. Of about 9,800 distinct CDR3 sequences in the sample, 40% to 55% were seen once. All receptors derive from a human donor with advanced metastatic prostate, ovarian, gallbladder or colorectal cancer (not recorded which). This table probably holds off-target reads from a library built for another chain.

This clonotype has more than one count but fewer than ten. The genes are TRBV6-6 and TRBJ2-2, with TRBD1 identical over 7 bases. Germline CDR1 MNHNY, CDR2 SVGAGI (reference sequence). CDR3 length: 14 residues. The V segment lost 7 bases and the J segment 5 bases; nucleotides outside the gene matches: 7. The CDR3 bases are TGTGCCAGCAATCGGGGCAGGGGGACCGGGGAGCTGTTTTTT. This sequence encodes CASNRGRGTGELFF.

The gene calls are TRBV5-1 and TRBJ2-1; 10 bases align to TRBD2. V was pared by 8 bases and J by 5 bases, with 4 bases of the junction left unmatched. Germline assignment: CDR1 SGHRS and CDR2 YFSETQ. This CDR3 region has 13 residues. CDR3 protein: CASGLAVNNEQFF. CDR3 bases: TGCGCCAGTGGACTAGCGGTTAACAATGAGCAGTTCTTC.

V usage is TRBV29-1 and J usage is TRBJ1-3, with D uncertain. The CDR3 is made up of 14 amino acids. Per the germline V gene, CDR1 is SQVTM and CDR2 is ANQGSEA. V lost 5 bases, J lost 1 base, and 12 bases lay in between. This chain's CDR3 is CSVLLGKSGNTIYF. The CDR3 DNA is TGCAGCGTTCTGCTAGGGAAATCTGGAAACACCATATATTTT.

The chain has TRBV11-2 and TRBJ2-2, with D perhaps TRBD2 (5 bases). Trimming removed 1 base at V and 6 bases at J, with 9 bases between. The CDR3 consists of 14 residues. CDR1 SGHAT and CDR2 FQNNGV come from the germline V gene. CDR3 nucleotides: TGTGCCAGCAGCTTAGTACGGGGTGCCGGGGAGCTGTTTTTT. Encoded protein: CASSLVRGAGELFF.

The V call is TRBV7-2, the J call TRBJ2-5; TRBD2 matches at 8 bases. V lost 1 base, J lost 5 bases, and 6 bases stayed unmatched. This CDR3 region has 15 residues. Germline V gives CDR1 SGHTA, CDR2 FQGNSA. CDR3 nucleotide sequence: TGTGCCAGCAGCTTAGGCGGGGGGCGCTTGGAGACCCAGTACTTC. It translates to CASSLGGGRLETQYF.

Relative to its sample, this clonotype is medium-sized. The rearrangement uses TRBV11-2 and TRBJ1-2; unclear D gene. Germline values: CDR1 SGHAT, CDR2 FQNNGV. V was cut by 1 base and J by 2 bases, with 14 bases left in between. The CDR3 loop spans 16 amino acids. As DNA, the CDR3 is TGTGCCAGCAGCTTAGTGAATGGTGGCAGGAACTATGGCTACACCTTC. This translates into CASSLVNGGRNYGYTF.

This rearrangement joins TRBV20-1 to TRBJ2-3; 7 bases line up with TRBD1. V shed 4 bases and J 5 bases; nucleotides not matched to a gene: 12. This CDR3 is 15 amino acids long. Germline V gene sequence: CDR1 DFQATT, CDR2 SNEGSKA (reference sequence). This CDR3 reads CSAKTGKKGGDTQYF. The CDR3 DNA sequence: TGCAGTGCTAAGACAGGGAAGAAAGGTGGAGATACGCAGTATTTT.

The genes are TRBV6-5 and TRBJ1-5; 7 bases are a match to TRBD1. Germline V CDR1 and CDR2: MNHEY, SVGAGI. The CDR3 length is 16 residues. Unmatched junction bases numbered 11, after V lost 5 bases and J lost 4 bases. The CDR3 coding sequence is TGTGCCAGCAGTATGAGCCCAGGGGGACGGAATCAGCCCCAGCATTTT. Translation: CASSMSPGGRNQPQHF.

This clonotype was seen only a few times. This chain links TRBV6-2 or TRBV6-3 with TRBJ1-1; D uncertain. The V gene's germline CDR1 is MNHEY and CDR2 SVGEGT. CDR3 length equals 12 residues. V was trimmed by 2 bases and J by 8 bases, leaving 9 bases between them. CDR3 region: CASSYDWAEAFF. In DNA, the CDR3 is TGTGCCAGCAGTTACGATTGGGCCGAAGCTTTCTTT.

This clonotype showed up just a few times. The rearrangement joins TRBV29-1 to TRBJ2-7; D is possibly TRBD1 (6 bases). The V end lost 4 bases, the J end lost 2 bases, and 9 bases lay between the germline ends. Germline-derived CDR1 and CDR2 are SQVTM and ANQGSEA. The CDR3 runs 12 residues. CDR3 residues: CSVAQGTYEQYF. The CDR3 coding sequence is TGCAGCGTTGCTCAGGGGACCTACGAGCAGTACTTC.

This clonotype occurred a few times. V is TRBV3-1 and J is TRBJ2-5; tentative D call: TRBD1 (6 bases). The CDR3 has 14 amino acids. Trimming removed 5 bases at V and 9 bases at J, with 19 bases between. Germline V CDR1 and CDR2: LGHDT, YNNKEL (reference sequence). CDR3 loop: CASSSTGGTMAQYF. CDR3 nucleotides: TGTGCCAGCAGCTCGACAGGAGGCACTATGGCCCAGTACTTC.

This clonotype was detected only a few times. The J gene is TRBJ2-5, the V gene TRBV13; 10 bases align to TRBD1. The V and J ends lost 5 bases and 5 bases, in that order; junction bases with no gene match: 8. The CDR3 length is 15 residues. Germline values: CDR1 PRHDT, CDR2 FYEKMQ (reference sequence). CDR3 amino acids: CASSHRDRGRETQYF. CDR3 nucleotide sequence: TGTGCCAGCAGCCACCGGGACAGGGGAAGGGAGACCCAGTACTTC.

This clonotype is judged medium-sized (0.01 to 0.1%). The chain uses TRBV2 and TRBJ2-1; D not certain. Germline V gene sequence: CDR1 SNHLY, CDR2 FYNNEI. This CDR3 has 14 residues. V lost 11 bases and J lost 0, with 14 bases in between. The CDR3 loop reads CASLMSDSYNEQFF. For the CDR3, the DNA is TGTGCCTCCCTTATGAGCGACTCCTACAATGAGCAGTTCTTC.

This chain uses TRBV12-3 or TRBV12-4 with TRBJ2-1, with 7 bases that match TRBD2. Trimming took 7 bases from V and 2 from J; bases not matched to a gene: 5. The CDR3 runs 14 residues. CDR3 bases: TGTGCCAGCAAAACCGGGACTACCTACAATGAGCAGTTCTTC. Translated: CASKTGTTYNEQFF.

This clonotype was picked up a small number of times. This chain joins TRBV7-3 and TRBJ1-5, with D perhaps TRBD1 (6 bases). Germline CDR1 is SGHTA and CDR2 is FQGTGA. The V and J ends lost 3 bases and 4 bases respectively, with 13 bases between them. There are 15 residues in the CDR3. CDR3 in amino acids: CASSFLGQGNQPQHF. CDR3 sequence (DNA): TGTGCCAGCAGCTTCCTTGGGCAGGGGAATCAGCCCCAGCATTTT.

By sample fraction, this clonotype is medium-sized. V gene TRBV5-4 combines with J gene TRBJ2-3; D possibly corresponds to TRBD1 (6 bases). The V end was cut by 7 bases, the J end by 0 bases, with 15 bases between. There are 15 residues in the CDR3. Germline V gives CDR1 SGHNT, CDR2 YYREEE (reference sequence). The CDR3 spells CASSEGTLSTDTQYF. The CDR3 nucleotides are TGTGCCAGCTCCGAAGGGACACTTAGCACAGATACGCAGTATTTT.

This clonotype was counted between two and nine times. The chain links TRBV2 to TRBJ2-1; weak D call: TRBD2 (6 bases). The CDR3 totals 13 residues. Per germline, CDR1 SNHLY and CDR2 FYNNEI. Deletions cut 9 bases from V and 8 bases from J, with 17 bases between. The CDR3 sequence: CASGTSGPDEQFF. In DNA, the CDR3 is TGTGCCAGTGGGACTTCCGGTCCCGATGAGCAGTTCTTC.

The chain links TRBV10-3 to TRBJ2-1, with 11 bases lining up with TRBD2. J was trimmed by 7 bases and V by 4 bases; bases with no gene match: 3. Germline V gene lookup returns CDR1 ENHRY and CDR2 SYGVKD. The CDR3 contains 14 residues. The CDR3 loop reads CAISVAGGRNEQFF. The DNA of the CDR3 is TGTGCCATCAGTGTAGCGGGGGGGCGTAATGAGCAGTTCTTC.

This chain uses TRBV7-9 with TRBJ1-1; possibly TRBD1 for D (6 bases). The germline CDR1 and CDR2 sequences are SEHNR and FQNEAQ (reference sequence). Trimming left V 3 bases short and J 1 base short, with 9 bases between. The CDR3 consists of 14 residues. The CDR3 protein is CASSLGGENTEAFF. The CDR3 nucleotides are TGTGCCAGCAGCTTGGGGGGCGAGAACACTGAAGCTTTCTTT. The complete variable domain, with remaining parts taken from reference TRBV7-9 and TRBJ1-1, reads DTGVSQNPRHKITKRGQNVTFRCDPISEHNRLYWYRQTLGQGPEFLTYFQNEAQLEKSRLLSDRFSAERPKGSFSTLEIQRTEQGDSAMYLCASSLGGENTEAFFGQGTRLTVV.

The chain joins TRBV3-1 to TRBJ2-1; no reliable D call. The germline CDR1 and CDR2 sequences are LGHDT and YNNKEL (reference sequence). The CDR3 extends over 11 amino acids. V dropped 5 bases and J dropped 4 bases, with 3 bases sitting between them. The CDR3 reads CASSLYNEQFF. As DNA, the CDR3 is TGTGCCAGCAGCTTGTACAATGAGCAGTTCTTC.

The J gene is TRBJ2-2, the V gene TRBV9; D remains ambiguous. The V gene lost 1 base and the J gene lost 4 bases, with 8 bases spanning the gap. The CDR3 spans 14 residues. CDR1 and CDR2 (germline): SGDLS, YYNGEE. The CDR3 DNA reads TGTGCCAGCAGCGTAATCGAAGCCACCGGGGAGCTGTTTTTT. Translation: CASSVIEATGELFF.

J is TRBJ2-7 and V is TRBV29-1; D is ambiguous. CDR3 size: 12 residues. The V and J ends lost 3 bases and 0 bases respectively, with 6 bases between them. Germline V lookup: CDR1 SQVTM, CDR2 ANQGSEA. The CDR3 nucleotides read TGCAGCGTTGAGTCCTACTCCTACGAGCAGTACTTC. It translates to CSVESYSYEQYF.

The V and J genes are TRBV4-2 and TRBJ1-2; D is possibly TRBD1 (5 bases). Trimming left V 1 base short and J 4 bases short, with 13 bases between. The CDR3 totals 15 residues. Looked up from germline, CDR1 is LGHNA and CDR2 is YNFKEQ. CDR3 in DNA: TGTGCCAGCAGCCAAGTTACGGGGCAGGGCTATGGCTACACCTTC. It is translated as CASSQVTGQGYGYTF.

This clonotype was seen a handful of times. The V and J genes are TRBV12-3 or TRBV12-4 and TRBJ1-6; unclear D gene. The CDR3 extends over 13 amino acids. Between the trimmed V and J ends, which lost 7 bases and 8 bases, there was a span of 12 bases. DNA of the CDR3: TGTGCCAGCAAGAAGGAACCCCATTCACCCCTCCACTTT. Translated: CASKKEPHSPLHF.

This chain connects TRBV5-5 to TRBJ2-7; TRBD1 is a possible D gene (5 bases). V lost 3 bases to trimming and J lost 3 bases, with 7 bases between them. There are 12 residues in the CDR3. CDR1 and CDR2 from the germline V gene are SGHKS and YYEKEE (reference sequence). The CDR3 is CASSSTGYEQYF. The CDR3 DNA reads TGTGCCAGCAGCTCCACAGGCTACGAGCAGTACTTC.

This clonotype was counted only a few times. This rearrangement joins TRBV7-2 to TRBJ2-7; weak D call: TRBD2 (7 bases). V dropped 5 bases and J dropped 0 bases, with 17 bases sitting between them. Germline CDR1 and CDR2: SGHTA and FQGNSA. The CDR3 loop spans 16 amino acids. The CDR3 DNA is TGTGCCAGCAGCGAGCCGGGGGGCGTCAGCTCCTACGAGCAGTACTTC. It encodes CASSEPGGVSSYEQYF.

The chain recombines TRBV7-9 with TRBJ1-1, with D uncertain. Germline CDR1 reads SEHNR; CDR2 reads FQNEAQ (reference sequence). The V end was cut by 1 base, the J end by 5 bases, with 8 bases between. The CDR3 contains 13 residues. CDR3 in DNA: TGTGCCAGCAGCTTAGTGAAGGGAACTGAAGCTTTCTTT. Encoded protein: CASSLVKGTEAFF.